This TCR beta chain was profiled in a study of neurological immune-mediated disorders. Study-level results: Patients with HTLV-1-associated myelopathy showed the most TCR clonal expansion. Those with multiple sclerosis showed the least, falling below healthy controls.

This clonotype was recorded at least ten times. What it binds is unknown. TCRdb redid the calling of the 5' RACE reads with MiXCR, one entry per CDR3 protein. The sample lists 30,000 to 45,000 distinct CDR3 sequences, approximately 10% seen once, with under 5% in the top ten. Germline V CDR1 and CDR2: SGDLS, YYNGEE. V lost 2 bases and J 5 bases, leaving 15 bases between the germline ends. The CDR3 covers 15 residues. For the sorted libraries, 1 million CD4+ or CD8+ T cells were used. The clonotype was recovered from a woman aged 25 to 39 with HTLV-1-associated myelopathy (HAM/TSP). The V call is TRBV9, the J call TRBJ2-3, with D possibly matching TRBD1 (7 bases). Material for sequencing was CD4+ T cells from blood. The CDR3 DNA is TGTGCCAGCAGCGTCGGCCAGGGGGGAGTAGATACGCAGTATTTT. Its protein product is CASSVGQGGVDTQYF.